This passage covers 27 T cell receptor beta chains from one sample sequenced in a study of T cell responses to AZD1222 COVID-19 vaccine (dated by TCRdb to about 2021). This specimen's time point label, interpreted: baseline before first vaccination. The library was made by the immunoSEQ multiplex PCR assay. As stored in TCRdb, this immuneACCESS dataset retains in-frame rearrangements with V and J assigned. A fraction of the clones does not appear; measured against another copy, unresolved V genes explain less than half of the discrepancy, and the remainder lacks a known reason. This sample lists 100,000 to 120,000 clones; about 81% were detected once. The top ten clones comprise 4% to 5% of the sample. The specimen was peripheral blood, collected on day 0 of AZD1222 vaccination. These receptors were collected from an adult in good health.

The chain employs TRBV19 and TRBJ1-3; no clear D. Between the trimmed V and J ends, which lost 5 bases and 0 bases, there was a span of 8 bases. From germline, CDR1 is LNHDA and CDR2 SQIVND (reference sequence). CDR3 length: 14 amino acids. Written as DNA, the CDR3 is TGTGCCAGTAGTGAGGGAAGCTCTGGAAACACCATATATTTT. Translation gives CASSEGSSGNTIYF. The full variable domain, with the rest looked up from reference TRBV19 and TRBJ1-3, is DGGITQSPKYLFRKEGQNVTLSCEQNLNHDAMYWYRQDPGQGLRLIYYSQIVNDFQKGDIAEGYSVSREKKESFPLTVTSAQKNPTAFYLCASSEGSSGNTIYFGEGSWLTVV.

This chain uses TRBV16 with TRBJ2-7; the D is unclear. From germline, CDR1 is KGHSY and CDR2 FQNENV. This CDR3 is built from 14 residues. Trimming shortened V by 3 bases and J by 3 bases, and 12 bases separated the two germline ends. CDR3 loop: CASSQSKLSYEQYF. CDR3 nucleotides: TGTGCCAGCAGCCAGTCCAAGTTAAGCTACGAGCAGTACTTC.

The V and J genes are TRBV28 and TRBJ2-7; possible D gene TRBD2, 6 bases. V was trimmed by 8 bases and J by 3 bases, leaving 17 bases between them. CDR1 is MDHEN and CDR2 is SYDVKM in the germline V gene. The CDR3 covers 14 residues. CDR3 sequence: CASRQRVSNYEQYF. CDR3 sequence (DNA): TGTGCCAGCCGACAGCGGGTTAGTAACTACGAGCAGTACTTC.

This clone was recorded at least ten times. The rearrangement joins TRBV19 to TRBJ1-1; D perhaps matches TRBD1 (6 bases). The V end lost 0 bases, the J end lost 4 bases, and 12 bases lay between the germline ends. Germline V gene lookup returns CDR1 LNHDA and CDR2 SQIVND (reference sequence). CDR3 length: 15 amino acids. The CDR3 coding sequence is TGTGCCAGTAGTATAGAGCCGGGGGCGAGCACTGAAGCTTTCTTT. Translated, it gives CASSIEPGASTEAFF.

CDR3 loop: CASSFRDGRFGYTF. The DNA of the CDR3 is TGTGCCAGCAGCTTCCGGGACGGCAGGTTCGGCTACACCTTC. The chain has TRBV11-2 and TRBJ1-2; D might be TRBD1 (5 bases). The ends were cut back, 3 bases at V and 8 bases at J, with 16 bases in the middle. The germline V gene has CDR1 SGHAT and CDR2 FQNNGV. The CDR3 extends over 14 amino acids. The variable domain in full, with the rest retrieved from reference TRBV11-2 and TRBJ1-2, is EAGVAQSPRYKIIEKRQSVAFWCNPISGHATLYWYQQILGQGPKLLIQFQNNGVVDDSQLPKDRFSAERLKGVDSTLKIQPAKLEDSAVYLCASSFRDGRFGYTFGSGTRLTVV.

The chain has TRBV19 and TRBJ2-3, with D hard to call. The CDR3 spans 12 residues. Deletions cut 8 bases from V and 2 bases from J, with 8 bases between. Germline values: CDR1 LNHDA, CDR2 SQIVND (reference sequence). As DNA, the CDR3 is TGTGCCAGTGGGTTCCACACAGATACGCAGTATTTT. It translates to CASGFHTDTQYF.

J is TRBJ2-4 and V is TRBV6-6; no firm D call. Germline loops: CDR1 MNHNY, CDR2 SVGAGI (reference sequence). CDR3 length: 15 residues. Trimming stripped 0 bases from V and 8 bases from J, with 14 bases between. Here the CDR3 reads CASSYSSNPVDIQYF. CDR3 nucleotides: TGTGCCAGCAGTTACTCTTCGAATCCGGTGGACATTCAGTACTTC.

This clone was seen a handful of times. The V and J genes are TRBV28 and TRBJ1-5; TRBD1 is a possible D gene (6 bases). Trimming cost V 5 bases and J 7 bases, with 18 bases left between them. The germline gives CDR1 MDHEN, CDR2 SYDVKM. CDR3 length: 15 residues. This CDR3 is CASSPTGTTIQPQHF. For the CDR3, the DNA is TGTGCCAGCAGTCCGACCGGGACAACCATACAGCCCCAGCATTTT.

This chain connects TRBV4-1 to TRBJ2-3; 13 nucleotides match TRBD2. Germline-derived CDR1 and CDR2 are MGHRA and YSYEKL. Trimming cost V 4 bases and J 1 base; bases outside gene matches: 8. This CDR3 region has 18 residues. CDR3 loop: CASSLTSGREPGTDTQYF. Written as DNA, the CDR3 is TGCGCCAGCAGCCTTACTAGCGGGAGGGAACCTGGCACAGATACGCAGTATTTT.

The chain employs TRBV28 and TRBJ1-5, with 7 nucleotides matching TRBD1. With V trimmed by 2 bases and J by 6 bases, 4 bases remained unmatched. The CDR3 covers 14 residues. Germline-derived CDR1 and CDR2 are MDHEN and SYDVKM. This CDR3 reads CASSLVQGGQPQHF. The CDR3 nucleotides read TGTGCCAGCAGTTTAGTGCAGGGGGGTCAGCCCCAGCATTTT.

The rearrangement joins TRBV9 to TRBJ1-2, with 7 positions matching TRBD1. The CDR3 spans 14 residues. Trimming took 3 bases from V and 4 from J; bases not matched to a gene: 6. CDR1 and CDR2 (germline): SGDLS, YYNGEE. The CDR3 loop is CASSARQGGYGYTF. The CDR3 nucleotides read TGTGCCAGCAGCGCGAGACAGGGCGGCTATGGCTACACCTTC.

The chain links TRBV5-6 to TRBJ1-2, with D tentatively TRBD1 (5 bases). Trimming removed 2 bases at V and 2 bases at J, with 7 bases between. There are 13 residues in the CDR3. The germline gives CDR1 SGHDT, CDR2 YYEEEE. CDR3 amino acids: CASSFSGNYGYTF. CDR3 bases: TGTGCCAGCAGCTTCTCAGGGAACTATGGCTACACCTTC. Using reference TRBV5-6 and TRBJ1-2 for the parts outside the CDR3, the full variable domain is DAGVTQSPTHLIKTRGQQVTLRCSPKSGHDTVSWYQQALGQGPQFIFQYYEEEERQRGNFPDRFSGHQFPNYSSELNVNALLLGDSALYLCASSFSGNYGYTFGSGTRLTVV.

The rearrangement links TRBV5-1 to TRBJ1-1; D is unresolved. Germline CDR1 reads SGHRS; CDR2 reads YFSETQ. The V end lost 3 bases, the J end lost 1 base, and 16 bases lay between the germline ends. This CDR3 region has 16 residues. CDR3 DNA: TGCGCCAGCAGCTCAAATATTGCGGGGAAGAACACTGAAGCTTTCTTT. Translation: CASSSNIAGKNTEAFF.

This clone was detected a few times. This CDR3 reads CASSQGGTAGLRQPQHF. The CDR3 coding sequence is TGCGCCAGCAGCCAAGGGGGGACCGCCGGGCTTCGTCAGCCCCAGCATTTT. This sequence joins TRBV4-1 and TRBJ1-5; possible D gene TRBD1, 5 bases. CDR1 is MGHRA and CDR2 is YSYEKL in the germline V gene. Trimming pared 1 base from V and 6 bases from J, leaving 19 bases between. The length of the CDR3 is 17 residues.

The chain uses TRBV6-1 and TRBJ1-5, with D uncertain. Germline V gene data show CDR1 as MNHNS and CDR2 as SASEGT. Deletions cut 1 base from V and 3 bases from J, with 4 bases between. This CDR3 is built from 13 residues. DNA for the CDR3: TGTGCCAGCAGTGAAGGTAACAATCAGCCCCAGCATTTT. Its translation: CASSEGNNQPQHF.

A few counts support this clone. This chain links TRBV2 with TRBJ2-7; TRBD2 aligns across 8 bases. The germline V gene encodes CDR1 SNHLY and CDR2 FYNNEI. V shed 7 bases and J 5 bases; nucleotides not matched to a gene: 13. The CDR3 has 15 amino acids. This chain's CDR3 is CASILDGTRSHEQYF. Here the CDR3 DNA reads TGTGCCAGCATTCTCGACGGGACTAGGAGCCACGAGCAGTACTTC.

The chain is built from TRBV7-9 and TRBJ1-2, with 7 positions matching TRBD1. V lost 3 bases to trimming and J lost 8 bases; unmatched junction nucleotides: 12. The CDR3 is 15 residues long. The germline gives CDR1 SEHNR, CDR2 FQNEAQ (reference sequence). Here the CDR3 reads CASSFPTTGTLGYTF. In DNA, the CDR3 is TGTGCCAGCAGCTTCCCCACGACAGGGACGTTGGGCTACACCTTC. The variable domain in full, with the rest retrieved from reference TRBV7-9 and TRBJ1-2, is DTGVSQNPRHKITKRGQNVTFRCDPISEHNRLYWYRQTLGQGPEFLTYFQNEAQLEKSRLLSDRFSAERPKGSFSTLEIQRTEQGDSAMYLCASSFPTTGTLGYTFGSGTRLTVV.

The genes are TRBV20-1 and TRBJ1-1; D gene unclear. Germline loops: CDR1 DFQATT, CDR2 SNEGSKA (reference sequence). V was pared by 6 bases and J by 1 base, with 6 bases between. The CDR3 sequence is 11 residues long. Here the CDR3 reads CSAVGNTEAFF. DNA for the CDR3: TGCAGTGCGGTTGGGAACACTGAAGCTTTCTTT.

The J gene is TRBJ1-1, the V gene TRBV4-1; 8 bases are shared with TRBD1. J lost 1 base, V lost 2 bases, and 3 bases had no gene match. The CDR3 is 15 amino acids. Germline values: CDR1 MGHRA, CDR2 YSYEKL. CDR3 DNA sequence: TGCGCCAGCAGCCAACCCGGGACAGGGAACACTGAAGCTTTCTTT. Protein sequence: CASSQPGTGNTEAFF.

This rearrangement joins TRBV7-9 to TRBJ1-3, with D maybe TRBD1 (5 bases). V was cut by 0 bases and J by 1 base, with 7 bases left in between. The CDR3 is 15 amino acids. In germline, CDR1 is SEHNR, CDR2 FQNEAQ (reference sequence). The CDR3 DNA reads TGTGCCAGCAGCTTAGCGGGACTGTCTGGAAACACCATATATTTT. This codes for CASSLAGLSGNTIYF.

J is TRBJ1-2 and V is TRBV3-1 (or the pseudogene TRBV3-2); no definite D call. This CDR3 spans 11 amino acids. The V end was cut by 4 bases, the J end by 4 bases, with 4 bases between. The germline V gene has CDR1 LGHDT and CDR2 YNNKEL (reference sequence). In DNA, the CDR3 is TGTGCCAGCAGCCCGGGCTATGGCTACACCTTC. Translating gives CASSPGYGYTF.

In DNA, the CDR3 is TGCAGCGTTGAGAAGGGGGCGGGTGGGGCCAACGTCCTGACTTTC. It specifies CSVEKGAGGANVLTF. V usage is TRBV29-1 and J usage is TRBJ2-6, with 7 bases fitting TRBD1. V gave up 3 bases and J gave up 3 bases; unmatched junction bases: 5. The CDR3 consists of 15 residues. CDR1 is SQVTM, CDR2 ANQGSEA, per germline.

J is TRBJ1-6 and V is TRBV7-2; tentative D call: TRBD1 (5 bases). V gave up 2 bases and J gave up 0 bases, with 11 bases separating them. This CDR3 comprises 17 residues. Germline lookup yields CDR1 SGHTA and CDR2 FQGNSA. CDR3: CASSLMAGSSYNSPLHF. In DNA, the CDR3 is TGTGCCAGCAGCTTAATGGCAGGGAGCTCCTATAATTCACCCCTCCACTTT. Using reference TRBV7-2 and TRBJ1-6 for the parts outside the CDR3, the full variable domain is GAGVSQSPSNKVTEKGKDVELRCDPISGHTALYWYRQSLGQGLEFLIYFQGNSAPDKSGLPSDRFSAERTGGSVSTLTIQRTQQEDSAVYLCASSLMAGSSYNSPLHFGNGTRLTVT.

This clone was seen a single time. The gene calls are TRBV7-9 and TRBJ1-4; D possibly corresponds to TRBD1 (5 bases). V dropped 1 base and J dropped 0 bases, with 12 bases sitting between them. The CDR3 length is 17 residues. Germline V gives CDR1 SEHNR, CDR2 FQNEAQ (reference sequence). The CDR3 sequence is CASSLVAGTSTNEKLFF. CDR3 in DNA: TGTGCCAGCAGCTTAGTTGCAGGGACGTCAACTAATGAAAAACTGTTTTTT.

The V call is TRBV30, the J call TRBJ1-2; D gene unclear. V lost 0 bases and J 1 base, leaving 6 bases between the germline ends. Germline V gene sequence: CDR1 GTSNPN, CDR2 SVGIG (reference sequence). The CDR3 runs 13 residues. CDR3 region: CAWSVWDNYGYTF. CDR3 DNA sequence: TGTGCCTGGAGTGTGTGGGATAACTATGGCTACACCTTC. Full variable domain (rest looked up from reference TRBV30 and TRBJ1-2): SQTIHQWPATLVQPVGSPLSLECTVEGTSNPNLYWYRQAAGRGLQLLFYSVGIGQISSEVPQNLSASRPQDRQFILSSKKLLLSDSGFYLCAWSVWDNYGYTFGSGTRLTVV.

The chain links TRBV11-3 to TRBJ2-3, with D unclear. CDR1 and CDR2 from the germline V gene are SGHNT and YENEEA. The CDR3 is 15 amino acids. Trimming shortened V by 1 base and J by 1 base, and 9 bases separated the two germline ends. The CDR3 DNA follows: TGTGCCAGCAGCTTAGGGAAACCCCGCACAGATACGCAGTATTTT. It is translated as CASSLGKPRTDTQYF.

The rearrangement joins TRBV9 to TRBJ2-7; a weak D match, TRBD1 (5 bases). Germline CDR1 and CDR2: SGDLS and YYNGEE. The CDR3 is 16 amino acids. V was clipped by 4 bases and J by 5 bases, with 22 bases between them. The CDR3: CASSPRASGILHEQYF. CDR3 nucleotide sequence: TGTGCCAGCAGCCCCAGAGCATCAGGGATCCTGCACGAGCAGTACTTC.